This T cell receptor beta chain was sequenced for a study of OX40 agonist ivuxolimab in advanced cancers. With V trimmed by 5 bases and J by 0 bases, 10 bases remained unmatched. The CDR3 extends over 16 amino acids. Germline V gene data show CDR1 as MNHEY and CDR2 as SMNVEV (reference sequence). Some clones are missing from TCRdb's copy, which holds only in-frame ones; the method was immunoSEQ multiplex PCR. The table shows tens of thousands of clones, with roughly 86% occurring only once. The sample consisted of CD4+ or CD8+ T cells sorted from blood, taken in a trial of the OX40 agonist ivuxolimab. This chain uses TRBV27 with TRBJ2-7; TRBD2 matches 7 bases. This clonotype was obtained from an adult with an advanced solid tumor such as melanoma, head and neck, liver or kidney cancer. This chain's CDR3 is CASSGVGGSTSYEQYF. The CDR3 DNA is TGTGCCAGCAGTGGAGTGGGGGGGTCTACCTCCTACGAGCAGTACTTC.